Presented here are 24 T cell receptor beta chains from one specimen sequenced in a study of post-analysis software for immune sequencing data. Study-wide results and caveats: Comparison of patients with controls showed 5 or 6 TRBV segments more frequent in patients, TRBV5-6, TRBV5-1 and TRBV20-1 among them.

Every TCR beta cDNA library bore unique molecular identifiers. TCRdb analysed the PCR reads with MiXCR anew, one entry per CDR3 protein. Here the sample spans approximately 260,000 distinct CDR3 sequences, approximately 34% being singletons. Their antigens remain unidentified. The sequenced material came from blood. Source of these receptors: a girl aged 10-17 years with multiple sclerosis.

This clonotype was counted ten times or more. The chain is built from TRBV3-1 and TRBJ2-5; TRBD1 matches 9 bases. Germline trimming cut 1 base from V and 3 bases from J; bases unmatched to any gene: 6. This CDR3 region has 16 residues. Germline V lookup: CDR1 LGHDT, CDR2 YNNKEL (reference sequence). CDR3 sequence: CASSQAGRTGEETQYF. CDR3 coding DNA: TGTGCCAGCAGCCAAGCGGGGCGGACAGGGGAAGAGACCCAGTACTTC.

This clonotype was observed at least ten times. The chain combines TRBV10-3 with TRBJ2-3; 12 bases are shared with TRBD2. This CDR3 contains 16 residues. Germline trimming cut 7 bases from V and 4 bases from J; bases unmatched to any gene: 9. Germline V gene sequence: CDR1 ENHRY, CDR2 SYGVKD. The CDR3 DNA is TGTGCCATCAAACCCGGGACTAGCGGGTTGGCAGATACGCAGTATTTT. It codes for CAIKPGTSGLADTQYF.

The table lists this clonotype with many counts. The chain has TRBV5-1 and TRBJ2-1; D may be TRBD1 or TRBD2 (5 bases each). The CDR3 consists of 13 residues. The germline V gene has CDR1 SGHRS and CDR2 YFSETQ. Trimming pared 7 bases from V and 10 bases from J, leaving 18 bases between. In nucleotides, the CDR3 is TGCGCCAGCGGGGCGGAATTAACGGGAGAGCAGTTCTTC. This sequence encodes CASGAELTGEQFF.

This clonotype came up many times. The V gene is TRBV28, the J gene TRBJ2-7; TRBD2 matches 15 bases. Losses at the gene ends were 6 bases for V and 6 bases for J; bases not matched to a gene: 6. The CDR3 runs to 15 residues. CDR1 is MDHEN, CDR2 SYDVKM, per germline. This chain's CDR3 is CASSGLAGGLSEQYF. CDR3 bases: TGTGCCAGCAGCGGACTAGCGGGGGGGTTGAGCGAGCAGTACTTC.

On this clonotype itself: At one of its ends the junction is not consistent with the germline gene, which may arise from a read error. The chain joins TRBV5-1 to TRBJ1-4, with a weak D call TRBD1 (5 bases). The CDR3 is made up of 17 amino acids. Germline loops: CDR1 SGHRS, CDR2 YFSETQ. CDR3 amino acids: CAGSLSLPSGPNEKLFF. CDR3 DNA: TGCGCCGGCAGCTTGTCTCTGCCCTCGGGACCTAATGAAAAACTGTTTTTT.

Only a few counts were recorded for this clonotype. CDR3 DNA: TGCAGTGCTATGAGCGGGACTAGCGGGAACAATGAGCAGTTCTTC. Its protein is CSAMSGTSGNNEQFF. This sequence joins TRBV20-1 and TRBJ2-1, with TRBD2 matching 13 bases. The germline V gene encodes CDR1 DFQATT and CDR2 SNEGSKA (reference sequence). This CDR3 is 15 amino acids long. The J segment lost 5 bases and the V segment lost 4 bases, leaving 5 bases of the junction unmatched.

Of note for this clonotype: This sequence may be a read error, since a much larger clone differs from it by one base. The chain joins TRBV29-1 to TRBJ2-3; 7 bases map to TRBD1. CDR1 SQVTM and CDR2 ANQGSEA come from the germline V gene. V shed 2 bases and J 3 bases; nucleotides not matched to a gene: 8. There are 15 residues in the CDR3. CDR3 region: CSVESLQGTTDTQYF. CDR3 DNA sequence: TGCAGCGTTGAAAGCCTACAGGGGACAACAGATACGCAGTATTTT.

This clonotype was observed at least ten times. V usage is TRBV28 and J usage is TRBJ1-2; maybe TRBD1 (6 bases). The V end lost 6 bases, the J end lost 5 bases, and 13 bases lay between the germline ends. Per germline, CDR1 MDHEN and CDR2 SYDVKM. The CDR3 runs to 13 residues. In nucleotides, the CDR3 is TGTGCCAGCAGCGATCAGGGGCCATATGGCTACACCTTC. Translating it yields CASSDQGPYGYTF.

This clonotype occurred many times. The rearrangement uses TRBV7-9 and TRBJ1-4; no clear D. The V end lost 5 bases, the J end lost 3 bases, and 16 bases lay between the germline ends. Germline V gives CDR1 SEHNR, CDR2 FQNEAQ (reference sequence). The CDR3 loop spans 16 amino acids. The CDR3 loop reads CASSPPGRNSNEKLFF. CDR3 coding DNA: TGTGCCAGCAGCCCGCCCGGACGGAATTCTAATGAAAAACTGTTTTTT.

This clonotype has at least ten counts. V and J are TRBV20-1 and TRBJ1-2; TRBD1 agrees at 11 bases. V was pared by 4 bases and J by 2 bases, with 6 bases of the junction left unmatched. The CDR3 runs to 15 residues. Germline values: CDR1 DFQATT, CDR2 SNEGSKA (reference sequence). The CDR3 region has the DNA TGCAGTGCTACGGGACAGGGGGGGAAAAACTATGGCTACACCTTC. Its protein product is CSATGQGGKNYGYTF.

This chain joins TRBV3-1 and TRBJ2-1; TRBD1 aligns across 8 bases. Germline V gene sequence: CDR1 LGHDT, CDR2 YNNKEL (reference sequence). The CDR3 totals 16 residues. Unmatched junction bases numbered 6, after V lost 3 bases and J lost 2 bases. In DNA form, the CDR3 reads TGTGCCAGCAGCCAGTCCGGACAGGGCACCTACAATGAGCAGTTCTTC. This translates into CASSQSGQGTYNEQFF.

This clonotype was observed many times. The genes are TRBV24-1 and TRBJ1-2, with D possibly matching TRBD1 (6 bases). Trimming took off 4 bases at V and 2 bases at J, with 13 bases between the two ends. The CDR3 totals 15 residues. In germline, CDR1 is KGHDR, CDR2 SFDVKD. The CDR3 region is CATSDSTGFNYGYTF. The CDR3 DNA follows: TGTGCCACCAGTGACTCTACAGGGTTCAACTATGGCTACACCTTC.

This clonotype was picked up many times. The chain employs TRBV6-1 and TRBJ2-7; no definite D call. The CDR3 length is 14 residues. Trimming cost V 7 bases and J 4 bases, with 17 bases left between them. Germline CDR1 MNHNS, CDR2 SASEGT. The CDR3 is CASTPRSVLYEQYF. DNA of the CDR3: TGTGCCAGCACCCCACGGAGCGTACTTTACGAGCAGTACTTC.

There are many counts of this clonotype. V is TRBV29-1 and J is TRBJ2-1, with TRBD2 matching 9 bases. CDR3 length: 13 amino acids. Per the germline V gene, CDR1 is SQVTM and CDR2 is ANQGSEA. V lost 4 bases to trimming and J lost 7 bases; unmatched junction nucleotides: 5. The CDR3 spells CSVASGISNEQFF. The CDR3 DNA reads as TGCAGCGTTGCTAGCGGGATTAGTAATGAGCAGTTCTTC.

The chain couples TRBV5-1 to TRBJ1-4; tentatively, D is TRBD1 (5 bases). The length of the CDR3 is 15 residues. Germline V gene data show CDR1 as SGHRS and CDR2 as YFSETQ. Trimming took off 2 bases at V and 3 bases at J, with 11 bases between the two ends. CDR3 DNA sequence: TGCGCCAGCAGCTTTCCCGGGGGGTCTAATGAAAAACTGTTTTTT. Translation gives CASSFPGGSNEKLFF.

V is TRBV29-1 and J is TRBJ1-4; the D is unclear. Trimming removed 7 bases at V and 4 bases at J, with 10 bases between. Germline V gives CDR1 SQVTM, CDR2 ANQGSEA. The CDR3 is 12 amino acids. CDR3 in amino acids: CSAGRLNEKLFF. In DNA, the CDR3 is TGCAGCGCGGGTCGGCTTAATGAAAAACTGTTTTTT.

Note on this clonotype: Possible read error: a much larger clone is one base away. CDR3: CTSSGTSGDNQFF. The CDR3, as DNA: TGTACCAGCAGCGGGACTAGCGGGGACAACCAGTTCTTC. This chain links TRBV12-3 or TRBV12-4 with TRBJ2-1; 13 bases agree with TRBD2. This CDR3 comprises 13 residues.

This clonotype has a handful of counts. The chain uses TRBV20-1 and TRBJ2-5, with D possibly being TRBD2 (6 bases). CDR3 length equals 13 residues. The ends were cut back, 3 bases at V and 11 bases at J, with 19 bases in the middle. Germline assignment: CDR1 DFQATT and CDR2 SNEGSKA (reference sequence). CDR3 sequence (DNA): TGCAGTGCTAGTAGCGGAGCCTACAATGAGCAGTACTTC. This translates into CSASSGAYNEQYF.

Ten or more counts support this clonotype. The chain combines TRBV12-3 or TRBV12-4 with TRBJ2-5; D is unclear. There are 14 residues in the CDR3. V dropped 5 bases and J dropped 4 bases, with 14 bases sitting between them. The DNA for the CDR3 is TGTGCCAGCAGTCCACGGTCCTGGGGAGAGACCCAGTACTTC. This codes for CASSPRSWGETQYF.

This clonotype has ten or more counts. This rearrangement joins TRBV7-8 to TRBJ2-7; 7 bases agree with TRBD2. CDR1 and CDR2 from the germline V gene are SGHVS and FQNEAQ. Trimming at V came to 5 bases and at J to 1 base, leaving 14 bases not matched to a gene. The CDR3 sequence is 17 residues long. The CDR3 DNA follows: TGTGCCAGCAGCAAGATGGTCGGGGCGGGAGATTCCTACGAGCAGTACTTC. Translating gives CASSKMVGAGDSYEQYF.

This clonotype was recorded many times. This rearrangement joins TRBV20-1 to TRBJ1-1, with D unresolved. This CDR3 has 14 residues. Germline V gene lookup returns CDR1 DFQATT and CDR2 SNEGSKA (reference sequence). Trimming took 0 bases from V and 4 from J, leaving 12 bases between them. CDR3 protein: CSARDPGQVTEAFF. In nucleotides, the CDR3 is TGCAGTGCTAGAGATCCCGGCCAGGTCACTGAAGCTTTCTTT.

Turning to this clonotype: A read error may be the cause here, since a much bigger clone is one base away. Because the CDR3's place on the DNA is in doubt, the DNA is left out and the CDR3 is given as listed by TCRdb. The V call is TRBV29-1, the J call TRBJ1-1; the D call of TRBD1 is as the table states it, not checked on the DNA. Germline loops: CDR1 SQVTM, CDR2 ANQGSEA. With termini counted, the CDR3 has 14 amino acids. The CDR3 region is CSVATGSGHTEVFF.

J is TRBJ2-2 and V is TRBV6-5; no reliable D call. The V end lost 2 bases, the J end lost 6 bases, and 10 bases lay between the germline ends. Per germline, CDR1 MNHEY and CDR2 SVGAGI. The CDR3 totals 14 residues. For the CDR3, the DNA is TGTGCCAGCAGTTACGTTAGGCTGGCCGGGGAGCTGTTTTTT. Its translation: CASSYVRLAGELFF.

At least ten counts were recorded for this clonotype. The junction and the germline gene differ at one end; a read error may be behind it. V gene TRBV15 combines with J gene TRBJ2-5; 9 nucleotides line up with TRBD1. This CDR3 has 15 residues. Looked up from germline, CDR1 is LNHNV and CDR2 is YYDKDF (reference sequence). The CDR3: CAASRSTGGQETQYF. Written as DNA, the CDR3 is TGTGCCGCCAGCAGATCAACAGGGGGCCAGGAGACCCAGTACTTC.